The rows below give T cell receptor beta chains drawn from one sample of a study of T cell repertoires in cytomegalovirus infection. TCRdb passed the reads through MiXCR, listing each CDR3 protein once. The sample has under 450,000 distinct CDR3 sequences, roughly 34% seen once. These receptors have no known antigen. This specimen was cultured PBMCs, taken from culture after CMV antigen stimulation. The receptors stem from a human donor in good health (CMV status not recorded). Some clones in this sample may be carry-over from other donors' samples. CDR3s include the opening cysteine and the closing phenylalanine or tryptophan. The D gene is left open where the match is weak.

j_call cdr3_length d_call v_call cdr3_aa
TRBJ2-3 14 . TRBV5-4 CASSPTTSTDTQYF
TRBJ2-1 13 TRBD2 TRBV12-3/TRBV12-4 CASSLLGVAGEFF
TRBJ1-1 12 . TRBV12-3/TRBV12-4 CASSGVSRVAFF
TRBJ2-1 14 . TRBV4-1 CASSQAPDYNEQFF
TRBJ1-2 15 TRBD1 TRBV28 CASSPWTGADYGYTF
TRBJ1-2 12 . TRBV12-3/TRBV12-4 CASSFGLYGYTF
TRBJ1-5 16 . TRBV6-1 CASSEVSRGPGQPQHF
TRBJ2-1 14 TRBD2 TRBV7-2 CASSLYGTSGRQFF
TRBJ2-2 15 . TRBV12-3/TRBV12-4 CASSPRTVNTGELFF
TRBJ1-5 13 . TRBV7-2 CASSVIIDQPQHF
TRBJ2-1 13 . TRBV6-6 CASSASGYNEQFF